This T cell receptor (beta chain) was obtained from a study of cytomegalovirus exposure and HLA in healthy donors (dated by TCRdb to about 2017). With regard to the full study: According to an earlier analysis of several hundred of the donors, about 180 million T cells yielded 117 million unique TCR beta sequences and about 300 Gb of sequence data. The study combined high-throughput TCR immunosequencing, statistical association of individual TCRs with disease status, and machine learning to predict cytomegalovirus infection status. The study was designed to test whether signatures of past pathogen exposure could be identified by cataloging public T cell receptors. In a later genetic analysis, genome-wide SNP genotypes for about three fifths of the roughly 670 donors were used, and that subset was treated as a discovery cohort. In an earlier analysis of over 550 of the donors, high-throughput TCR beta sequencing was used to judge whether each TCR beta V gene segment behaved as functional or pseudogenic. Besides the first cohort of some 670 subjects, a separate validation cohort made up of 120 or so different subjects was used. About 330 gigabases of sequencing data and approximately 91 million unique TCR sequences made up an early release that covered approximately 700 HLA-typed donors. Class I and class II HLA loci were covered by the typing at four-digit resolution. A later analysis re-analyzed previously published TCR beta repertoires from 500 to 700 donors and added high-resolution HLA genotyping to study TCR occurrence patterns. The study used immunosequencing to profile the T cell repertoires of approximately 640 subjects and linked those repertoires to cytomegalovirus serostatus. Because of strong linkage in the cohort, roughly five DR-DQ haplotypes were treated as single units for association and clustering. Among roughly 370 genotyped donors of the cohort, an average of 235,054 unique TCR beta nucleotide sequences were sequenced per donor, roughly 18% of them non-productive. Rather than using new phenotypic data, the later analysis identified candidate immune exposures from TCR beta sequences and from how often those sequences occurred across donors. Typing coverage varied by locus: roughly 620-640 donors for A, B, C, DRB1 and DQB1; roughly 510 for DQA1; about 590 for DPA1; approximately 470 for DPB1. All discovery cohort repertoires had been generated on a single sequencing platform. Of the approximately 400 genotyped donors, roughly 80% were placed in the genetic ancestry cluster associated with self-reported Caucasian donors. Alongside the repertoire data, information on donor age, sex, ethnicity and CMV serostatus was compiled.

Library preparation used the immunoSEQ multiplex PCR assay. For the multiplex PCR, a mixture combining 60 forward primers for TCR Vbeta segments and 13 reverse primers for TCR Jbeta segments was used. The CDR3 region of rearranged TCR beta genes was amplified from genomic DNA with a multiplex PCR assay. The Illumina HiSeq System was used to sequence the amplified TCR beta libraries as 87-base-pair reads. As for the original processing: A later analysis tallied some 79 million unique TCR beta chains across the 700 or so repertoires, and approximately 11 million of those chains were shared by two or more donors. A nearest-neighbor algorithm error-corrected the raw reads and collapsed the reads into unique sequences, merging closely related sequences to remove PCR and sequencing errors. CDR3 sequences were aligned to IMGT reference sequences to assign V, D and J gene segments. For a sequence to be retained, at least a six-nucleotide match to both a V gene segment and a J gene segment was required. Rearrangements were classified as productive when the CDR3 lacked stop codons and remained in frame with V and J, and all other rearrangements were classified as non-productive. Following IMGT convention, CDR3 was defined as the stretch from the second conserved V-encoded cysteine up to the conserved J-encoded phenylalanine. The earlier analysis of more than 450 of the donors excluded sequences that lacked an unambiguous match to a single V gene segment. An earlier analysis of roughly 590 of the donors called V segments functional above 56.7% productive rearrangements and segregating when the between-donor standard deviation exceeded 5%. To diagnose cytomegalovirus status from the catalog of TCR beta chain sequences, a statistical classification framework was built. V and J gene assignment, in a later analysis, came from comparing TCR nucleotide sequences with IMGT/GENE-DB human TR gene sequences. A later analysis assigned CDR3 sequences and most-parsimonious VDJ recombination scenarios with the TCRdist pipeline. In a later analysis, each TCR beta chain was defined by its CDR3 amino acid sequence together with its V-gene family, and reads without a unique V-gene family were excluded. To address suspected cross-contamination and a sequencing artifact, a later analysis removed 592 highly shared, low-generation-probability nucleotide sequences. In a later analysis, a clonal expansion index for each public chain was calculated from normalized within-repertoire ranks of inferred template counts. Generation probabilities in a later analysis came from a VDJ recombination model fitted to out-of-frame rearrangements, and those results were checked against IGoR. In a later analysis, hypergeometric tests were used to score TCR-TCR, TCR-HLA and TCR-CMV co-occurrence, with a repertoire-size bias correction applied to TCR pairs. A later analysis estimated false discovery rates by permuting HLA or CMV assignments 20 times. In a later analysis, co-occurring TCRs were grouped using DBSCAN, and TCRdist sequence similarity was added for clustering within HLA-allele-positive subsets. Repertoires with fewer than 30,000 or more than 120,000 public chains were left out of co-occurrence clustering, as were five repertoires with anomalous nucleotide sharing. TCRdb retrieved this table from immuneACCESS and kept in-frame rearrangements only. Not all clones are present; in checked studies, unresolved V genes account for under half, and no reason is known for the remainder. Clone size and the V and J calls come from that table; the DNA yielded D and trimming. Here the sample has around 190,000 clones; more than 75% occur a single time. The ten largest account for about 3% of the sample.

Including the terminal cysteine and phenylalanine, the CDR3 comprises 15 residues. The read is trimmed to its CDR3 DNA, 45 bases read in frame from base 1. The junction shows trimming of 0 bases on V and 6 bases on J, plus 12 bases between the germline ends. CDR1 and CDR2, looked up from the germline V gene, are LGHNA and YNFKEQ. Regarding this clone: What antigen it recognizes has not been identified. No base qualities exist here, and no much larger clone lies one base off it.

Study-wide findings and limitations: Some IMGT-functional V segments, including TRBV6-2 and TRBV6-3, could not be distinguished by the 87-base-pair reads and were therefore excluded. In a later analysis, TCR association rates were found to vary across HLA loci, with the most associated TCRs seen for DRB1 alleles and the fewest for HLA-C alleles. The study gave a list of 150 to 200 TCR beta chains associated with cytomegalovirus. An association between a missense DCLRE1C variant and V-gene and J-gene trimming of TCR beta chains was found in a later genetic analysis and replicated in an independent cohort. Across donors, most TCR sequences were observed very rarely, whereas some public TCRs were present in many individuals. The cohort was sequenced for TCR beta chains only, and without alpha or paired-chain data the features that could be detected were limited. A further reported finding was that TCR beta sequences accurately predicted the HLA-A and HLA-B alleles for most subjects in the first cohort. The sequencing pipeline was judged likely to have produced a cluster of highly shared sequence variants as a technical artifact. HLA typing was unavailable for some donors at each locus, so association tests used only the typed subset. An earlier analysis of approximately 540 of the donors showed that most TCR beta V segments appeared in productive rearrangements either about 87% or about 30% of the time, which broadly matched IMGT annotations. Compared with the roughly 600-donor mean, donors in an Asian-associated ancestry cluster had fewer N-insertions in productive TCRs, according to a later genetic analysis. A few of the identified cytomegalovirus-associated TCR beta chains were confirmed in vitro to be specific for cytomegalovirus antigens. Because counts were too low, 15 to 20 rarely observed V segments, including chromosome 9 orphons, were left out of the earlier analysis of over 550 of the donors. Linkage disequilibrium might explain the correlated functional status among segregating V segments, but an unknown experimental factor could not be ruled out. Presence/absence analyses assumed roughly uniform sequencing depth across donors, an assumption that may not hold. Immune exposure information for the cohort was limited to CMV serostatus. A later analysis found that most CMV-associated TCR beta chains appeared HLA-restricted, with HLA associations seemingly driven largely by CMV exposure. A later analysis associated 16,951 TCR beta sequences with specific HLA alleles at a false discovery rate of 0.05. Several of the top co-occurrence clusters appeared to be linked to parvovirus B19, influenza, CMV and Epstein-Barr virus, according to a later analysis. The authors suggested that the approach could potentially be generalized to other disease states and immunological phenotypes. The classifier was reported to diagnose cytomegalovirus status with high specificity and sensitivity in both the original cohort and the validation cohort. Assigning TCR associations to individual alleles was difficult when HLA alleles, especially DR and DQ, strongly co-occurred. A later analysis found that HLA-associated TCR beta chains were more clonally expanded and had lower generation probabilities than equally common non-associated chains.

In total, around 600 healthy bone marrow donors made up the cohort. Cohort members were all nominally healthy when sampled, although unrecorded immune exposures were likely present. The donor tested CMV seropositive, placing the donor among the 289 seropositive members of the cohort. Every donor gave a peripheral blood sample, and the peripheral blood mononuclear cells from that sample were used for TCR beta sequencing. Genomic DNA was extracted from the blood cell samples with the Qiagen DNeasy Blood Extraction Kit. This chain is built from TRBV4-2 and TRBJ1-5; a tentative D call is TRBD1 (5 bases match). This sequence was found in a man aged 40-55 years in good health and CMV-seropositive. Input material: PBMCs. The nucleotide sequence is TGTGCCAGCAGCCAAGATTATGGGGGGGGTCAGCCCCAGCATTTT. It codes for CASSQDYGGGQPQHF.